This TCR beta chain was captured by sequencing in a study of beta chain features in type 1 diabetes (dated by TCRdb to 2017 to 2018). Regarding the complete study: No differences in mean age, gender distribution, total cell number or subset yield were found between patients and healthy donors. Regulatory and stem cell-like memory subsets were obtained from only 8 patients and roughly eight healthy donors, while naive and central memory subsets were obtained from all 28 donors. The study compared TCRB repertoires of sorted circulating CD4+ T cell subsets between recently diagnosed type 1 diabetes patients and matched healthy donors. A total of some 100,000,000 sorted cells were examined across all samples, and a strong correlation was observed between cell number per subset and RNA yield.

This clone was seen more than once but under ten times. What this receptor recognizes is not known. Base qualities are not at hand, and no much larger clone is one base apart. From each donor, a single peripheral blood sample of approximately 0.11 L on average was drawn into heparinised tubes. A BD FACSAria II was used to sort naive, central memory, regulatory and stem cell-like memory CD4+ T cells with a panel that included CD45RO, CCR7, CD25, CD127, CD95 and CD27. Every sorted population had a purity above 95%. PBMCs were isolated immediately by Lymphoprep density gradient centrifugation and stained directly without culture. So that batch effects would be minimized, each experiment stained and sorted samples in pairs, pairing one healthy donor with one patient. What the study reported, not specific to this receptor: HLA sub-analyses involved small numbers of individuals, so any influence of HLA type on TCRB rearrangement remained unresolved. Naive, central memory and regulatory TCRB repertoires appeared more similar among patients than among healthy donors. A moderate but significant shortening of TCRB CDR3 length was observed in type 1 diabetes patients in all four CD4+ subsets. Because cDNA was sequenced instead of genomic DNA, activated cells with high expression could be over-represented, although the groups did not differ in activation or CD3 levels. Fewer insertions and more nucleotide deletions at VDJ recombination sites were observed in patients with type 1 diabetes, implying thymic rearrangement abnormalities. PCR may preferentially amplify shorter templates, but because patient and control samples were amplified and corrected together, any resulting skew would affect both groups equally.

The entire isolated RNA was reverse transcribed using the High Capacity cDNA Reverse Transcription Kit, and thus expressed TCRB transcripts were sequenced. Deep immunoSEQ sequencing was performed on naive, central memory and regulatory T cell samples, with an average of roughly 3.5 million total reads per sample. After sorted cells were lysed in RLT buffer, RNA was extracted with DNase-treated RNeasy Micro or Mini kits, with the choice depending on cell number. Each cell subset was processed on its own to prevent cross-contamination, while patient and healthy donor samples were processed together. TCRB sequences were amplified from cDNA with the immunoSEQ multiplex PCR, producing 87-bp fragments spanning the CDR3 region. Sequencing of the amplicons was done on the Illumina HiSeq platform. The published analysis was carried out like this. PCR bias was computationally corrected using synthetic template baselines, reads within Hamming distance 2 were collapsed, and singletons that could not be merged were discarded. Reads were aligned against IMGT so that V, D and J genes, CDR3 length and insertions or deletions at six rearrangement sites could be assigned. Within each subset, clonotype counts were normalized to the number of sorted cells before true diversity and Gini coefficients were calculated with the tcR R package. The overlap coefficient, calculated on TCRB nucleotide sequences, was used to measure repertoire sharing. The table comes from immuneACCESS by way of TCRdb, which keeps in-frame sequences with V and J called. Part of the clones is missing from these tables; in studies checked, under half for an unresolved V gene and the rest for unknown reasons. V and J calls and clone size come straight from that table; D and trimming were deduced from the DNA. For this sample the table gives under 300,000 clones, of which less than 35% were detected only once. The top ten clonotypes cover 4% of the sample.

CDR1 and CDR2 were assigned from the germline V gene as ENHRY and SYGVKD. Counted from cysteine to phenylalanine, this CDR3 has 19 amino acids. The kept DNA is CDR3 alone, 57 bases in frame from the first base. The junction shows trimming of 2 bases on V and 0 bases on J, and the gene matches do not reach 10 bases of it. This chain joins TRBV10-3 to TRBJ2-4, with 10 bases in between that match TRBD2. Sequences were obtained from central memory CD4+ T cells from blood. The TCR comes from a man younger than 45 in good health. The DNA is as follows: TGTGCCATCAGTGAGAGGGGAACTAGCGGGGCTCTAGCCAAAAACATTCAGTACTTC. It specifies CAISERGTSGALAKNIQYF.